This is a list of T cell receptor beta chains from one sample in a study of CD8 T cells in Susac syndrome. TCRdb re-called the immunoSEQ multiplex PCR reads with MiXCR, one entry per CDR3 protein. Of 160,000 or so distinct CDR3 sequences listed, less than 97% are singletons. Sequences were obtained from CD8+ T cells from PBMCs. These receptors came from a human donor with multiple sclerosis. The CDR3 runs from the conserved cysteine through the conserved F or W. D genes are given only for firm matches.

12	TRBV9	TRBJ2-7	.	CASSVDGVLQYF	TGTGCCAGCAGCGTAGATGGGGTCTTGCAGTACTTC
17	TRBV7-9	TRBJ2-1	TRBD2	CASSRGAIRGGNNEQFF	TGTGCCAGCAGCAGGGGCGCTATCCGCGGGGGAAACAATGAGCAGTTCTTC
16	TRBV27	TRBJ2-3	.	CASTPVGGSLPDTQYF	TGTGCCAGCACCCCCGTTGGTGGGTCACTCCCCGATACGCAGTATTTT
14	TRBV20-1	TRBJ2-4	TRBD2	CSAREGGFGNIQYF	TGCAGTGCTAGAGAGGGAGGGTTCGGAAACATTCAGTACTTC
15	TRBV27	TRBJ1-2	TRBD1	CASSLRGGGADGYTF	TGTGCCAGCAGTTTACGGGGAGGGGGCGCGGATGGCTACACCTTC
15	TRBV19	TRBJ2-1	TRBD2	CASSILGGGYNEQFF	TGTGCCAGTAGTATCCTGGGCGGGGGGTACAATGAGCAGTTCTTC
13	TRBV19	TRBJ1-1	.	CASTPDDPTEAFF	TGTGCCAGTACCCCTGATGACCCCACTGAAGCTTTCTTT
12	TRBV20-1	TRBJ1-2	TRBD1	CSARDSDDGYTF	TGCAGTGCAAGGGACAGCGACGACGGCTACACCTTC
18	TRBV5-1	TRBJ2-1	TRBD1	CASSPVGQGAHYYNEQFF	TGCGCCAGCAGCCCCGTGGGACAGGGGGCCCATTACTACAATGAGCAGTTCTTC
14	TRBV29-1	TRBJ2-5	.	CSVDGREGLATQYF	TGCAGCGTTGATGGCAGGGAAGGGTTAGCGACCCAGTACTTC
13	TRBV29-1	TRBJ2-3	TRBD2	CSVAGGLTDTQYF	TGCAGCGTCGCGGGGGGGCTCACAGATACGCAGTATTTT
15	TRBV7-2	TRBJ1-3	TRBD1	CASSGTGSSGNTIYF	TGTGCCAGCTCCGGGACAGGCAGCTCTGGAAACACCATATATTTT
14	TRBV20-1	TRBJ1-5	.	CSASGGEGNQPQHF	TGCAGTGCTAGCGGGGGAGAAGGCAATCAGCCCCAGCATTTT
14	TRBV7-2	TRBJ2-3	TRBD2	CASSEGGPGDTQYF	TGTGCCAGCAGTGAGGGAGGGCCGGGAGATACGCAGTATTTT
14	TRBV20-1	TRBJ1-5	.	CSARTRNSNQPQHF	TGCAGTGCTAGAACCAGGAATAGCAATCAGCCCCAGCATTTT
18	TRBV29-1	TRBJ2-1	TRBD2	CSVELGGLAGGRSNEQFF	TGCAGCGTTGAATTAGGTGGACTAGCGGGGGGGCGGTCGAATGAGCAGTTCTTC
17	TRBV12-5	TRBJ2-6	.	CASGPLGRMSGANVLTF	TGTGCTAGTGGTCCCTTAGGAAGGATGTCTGGGGCCAACGTCCTGACTTTC
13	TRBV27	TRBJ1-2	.	CASSSLGDYGYTF	TGTGCCAGCAGTTCGTTAGGGGACTATGGCTACACCTTC
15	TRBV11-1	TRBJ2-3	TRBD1	CASSQTGVSTDTQYF	TGTGCCAGCAGCCAGACAGGGGTGAGCACAGATACGCAGTATTTT
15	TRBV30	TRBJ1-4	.	CAWTTRMDPGEKLFF	TGTGCCTGGACTACGAGAATGGACCCGGGGGAGAAACTGTTTTTT
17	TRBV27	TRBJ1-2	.	CASSLSSGGLGMGGYTF	TGTGCCAGCAGTTTATCATCGGGGGGATTAGGAATGGGAGGCTACACCTTC
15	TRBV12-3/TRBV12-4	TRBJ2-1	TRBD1	CASSDPGQINNEQFF	TGTGCCAGCAGTGATCCGGGACAGATAAACAATGAGCAGTTCTTC
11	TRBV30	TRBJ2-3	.	CAWLGPDTQYF	TGTGCCTGGTTGGGGCCAGATACGCAGTATTTT
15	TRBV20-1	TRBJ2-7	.	CSARAGDDLFYEQYF	TGCAGTGCTAGGGCTGGGGACGATCTTTTCTACGAGCAGTACTTC